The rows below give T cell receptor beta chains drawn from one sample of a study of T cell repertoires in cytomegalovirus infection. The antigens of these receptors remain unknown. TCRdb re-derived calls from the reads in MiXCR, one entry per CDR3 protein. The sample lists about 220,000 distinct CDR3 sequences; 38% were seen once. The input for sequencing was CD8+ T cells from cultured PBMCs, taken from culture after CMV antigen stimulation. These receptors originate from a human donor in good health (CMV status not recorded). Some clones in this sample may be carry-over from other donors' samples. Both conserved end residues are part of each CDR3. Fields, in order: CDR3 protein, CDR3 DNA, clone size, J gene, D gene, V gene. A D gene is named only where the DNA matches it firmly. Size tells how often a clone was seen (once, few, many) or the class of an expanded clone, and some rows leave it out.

CDR3 protein: CASSLGGWETQYF
CDR3 DNA: TGTGCCAGCAGCTTAGGAGGGTGGGAGACCCAGTACTTC
clone size: NA
J gene: TRBJ2-5
D gene: NA
V gene: TRBV7-8

CDR3 protein: CASSPSRAGTYNEQFF
CDR3 DNA: TGTGCCAGCAGCCCCTCCCGAGCGGGGACCTACAATGAGCAGTTCTTC
clone size: few
J gene: TRBJ2-1
D gene: TRBD2
V gene: TRBV11-2

CDR3 protein: CASSSSYLDIDQPQHF
CDR3 DNA: TGTGCCAGCAGCTCTTCATACCTGGACATAGATCAGCCCCAGCATTTT
clone size: NA
J gene: TRBJ1-5
D gene: NA
V gene: TRBV7-9

CDR3 protein: CAILDQTSGHNEQFF
CDR3 DNA: TGTGCCATCCTCGATCAAACTAGCGGTCACAATGAGCAGTTCTTC
clone size: many
J gene: TRBJ2-1
D gene: TRBD2
V gene: TRBV7-2

CDR3 protein: CSVEFLGRGSREQFF
CDR3 DNA: TGCAGCGTTGAATTTCTGGGAAGGGGATCTCGGGAGCAGTTCTTC
clone size: NA
J gene: TRBJ2-1
D gene: NA
V gene: TRBV29-1

CDR3 protein: CASTPLQASGANVLTF
CDR3 DNA: TGTGCCAGTACCCCCCTACAAGCTTCTGGGGCCAACGTCCTGACTTTC
clone size: few
J gene: TRBJ2-6
D gene: NA
V gene: TRBV19

CDR3 protein: CASSPRGPGNTIYF
CDR3 DNA: TGCGCCAGCAGCCCCAGGGGGCCCGGAAACACCATATATTTT
clone size: many
J gene: TRBJ1-3
D gene: TRBD1
V gene: TRBV5-1

CDR3 protein: CASRQSSKDPPQETQYF
CDR3 DNA: TGTGCCAGCAGACAAAGCTCGAAGGATCCCCCGCAAGAGACCCAGTACTTC
clone size: NA
J gene: TRBJ2-5
D gene: NA
V gene: TRBV12-3/TRBV12-4

CDR3 protein: CASSPGLAGISYEQYF
CDR3 DNA: TGTGCCAGTAGTCCGGGACTAGCGGGGATCTCCTACGAGCAGTACTTC
clone size: few
J gene: TRBJ2-7
D gene: TRBD2
V gene: TRBV19

CDR3 protein: CASSLVLNNEQFF
CDR3 DNA: TGTGCTAGCAGCTTAGTTCTCAACAATGAGCAGTTCTTC
clone size: few
J gene: TRBJ2-1
D gene: NA
V gene: TRBV7-7

CDR3 protein: CASSLDGGNEQFF
CDR3 DNA: TGTGCCAGCAGCTTAGACGGGGGCAATGAGCAGTTCTTC
clone size: many
J gene: TRBJ2-1
D gene: NA
V gene: TRBV7-9

CDR3 protein: CASSLPGGGAGRNEQYF
CDR3 DNA: TGTGCCAGCAGCCTGCCTGGGGGCGGGGCTGGACGGAACGAGCAGTACTTC
clone size: many
J gene: TRBJ2-7
D gene: NA
V gene: TRBV11-2

CDR3 protein: CASINGDSRGNQPQHF
CDR3 DNA: TGTGCCAGCATCAACGGGGACAGTCGGGGCAATCAGCCCCAGCATTTT
clone size: NA
J gene: TRBJ1-5
D gene: TRBD1
V gene: TRBV6-2/TRBV6-3

CDR3 protein: CASSLGAADLSGYTF
CDR3 DNA: TGTGCCAGCAGCTTAGGGGCGGCCGATCTATCGGGCTACACCTTC
clone size: few
J gene: TRBJ1-2
D gene: NA
V gene: TRBV7-8

CDR3 protein: CSVEGRKRNTEAFF
CDR3 DNA: TGCAGCGTTGAAGGACGGAAGAGGAACACTGAAGCTTTCTTT
clone size: few
J gene: TRBJ1-1
D gene: NA
V gene: TRBV29-1

CDR3 protein: CATSDLKGGSQYF
CDR3 DNA: TGTGCCACCAGTGATTTGAAAGGGGGATCCCAGTACTTC
clone size: NA
J gene: TRBJ2-5
D gene: NA
V gene: TRBV24-1

CDR3 protein: CASIQIPASNQPQHF
CDR3 DNA: TGTGCCAGCATCCAGATTCCGGCTAGCAATCAGCCCCAGCATTTT
clone size: NA
J gene: TRBJ1-5
D gene: NA
V gene: TRBV6-1

CDR3 protein: CASSQDPRTSGLNAPEQYF
CDR3 DNA: TGTGCCAGCAGCCAAGATCCCCGGACTAGCGGTCTCAATGCACCCGAGCAGTACTTC
clone size: few
J gene: TRBJ2-7
D gene: TRBD2
V gene: TRBV14

CDR3 protein: CASSLGGAGRNQPQHF
CDR3 DNA: TGTGCCAGCAGCTTGGGAGGGGCAGGGCGTAATCAGCCCCAGCATTTT
clone size: NA
J gene: TRBJ1-5
D gene: NA
V gene: TRBV5-6

CDR3 protein: CASSLGTGGTLIEQFF
CDR3 DNA: TGTGCCAGTAGTCTCGGGACAGGGGGGACGTTGATTGAGCAGTTCTTC
clone size: NA
J gene: TRBJ2-1
D gene: TRBD1
V gene: TRBV19

CDR3 protein: CASTPQGRNTGELFF
CDR3 DNA: TGTGCCAGTACTCCCCAAGGGCGGAACACCGGGGAGCTGTTTTTT
clone size: NA
J gene: TRBJ2-2
D gene: NA
V gene: TRBV19

CDR3 protein: CASRSATGWYEQYF
CDR3 DNA: TGTGCCAGCAGATCCGCGACAGGGTGGTACGAGCAGTACTTC
clone size: NA
J gene: TRBJ2-7
D gene: TRBD1
V gene: TRBV28

CDR3 protein: CAILGQGSYEQYF
CDR3 DNA: TGTGCCATCCTGGGACAGGGCTCCTACGAGCAGTACTTC
clone size: NA
J gene: TRBJ2-7
D gene: TRBD1
V gene: TRBV28

CDR3 protein: CASSYSTPLRDEQYF
CDR3 DNA: TGTGCCAGCAGTTACTCGACCCCGTTGAGGGACGAGCAGTACTTC
clone size: NA
J gene: TRBJ2-7
D gene: NA
V gene: TRBV6-5

CDR3 protein: CASSYSLAGAANNEQFF
CDR3 DNA: TGTGCCAGTAGTTATAGCCTAGCGGGAGCTGCTAACAATGAGCAGTTCTTC
clone size: NA
J gene: TRBJ2-1
D gene: TRBD2
V gene: TRBV19

CDR3 protein: CASSLPIGGTEAFF
CDR3 DNA: TGTGCCAGCAGCTTACCCATAGGGGGAACTGAAGCTTTCTTT
clone size: NA
J gene: TRBJ1-1
D gene: NA
V gene: TRBV7-9

CDR3 protein: CASSLASGSLDEQFF
CDR3 DNA: TGTGCCAGCAGCTTAGCTAGCGGGAGTCTGGATGAGCAGTTCTTC
clone size: few
J gene: TRBJ2-1
D gene: TRBD2
V gene: TRBV7-2

CDR3 protein: CSVGDGVYNEQFF
CDR3 DNA: TGCAGCGTTGGCGATGGGGTCTACAATGAGCAGTTCTTC
clone size: NA
J gene: TRBJ2-1
D gene: NA
V gene: TRBV29-1

CDR3 protein: CASSPRGPPYEQYF
CDR3 DNA: TGTGCCAGCTCACCACGGGGGCCCCCATACGAGCAGTACTTC
clone size: many
J gene: TRBJ2-7
D gene: NA
V gene: TRBV18

CDR3 protein: CASSLMAEGNTIYF
CDR3 DNA: TGTGCCAGCAGCTTAATGGCCGAGGGAAACACCATATATTTT
clone size: few
J gene: TRBJ1-3
D gene: NA
V gene: TRBV7-2

CDR3 protein: CASSPWTSGGVWNEQFF
CDR3 DNA: TGTGCCAGCAGCCCGTGGACTAGCGGGGGGGTATGGAATGAGCAGTTCTTC
clone size: few
J gene: TRBJ2-1
D gene: TRBD2
V gene: TRBV11-2